These T cell receptor beta chains were read from a single sample in a study of blood T cells in healthy people across ages. A single record per CDR3 protein comes from TCRdb applying MiXCR to the 5' RACE reads. The repertoire holds over 750,000 distinct CDR3 sequences, 20% to 25% seen once, with under 9.5% in the top ten. These data were also filed under a second study, of T cells of mothers and their children.

The sequencing sample was made of blood. Source of these receptors: a boy younger than 18 in good health. Both conserved end residues are part of each CDR3. The D gene is left open where the match is weak. The listing skips clone size in some rows; elsewhere it reads once, few, many or a size class.

>TRBV7-9|TRBD1|TRBJ2-4|few
CASSLQGVGNIQYF
TGTGCCAGCAGCTTACAGGGGGTAGGGAACATTCAGTACTTC
>TRBV18|NA|TRBJ1-4|few
CASSPSGASTNEKLFF
TGTGCCAGCTCACCTTCAGGGGCATCAACTAATGAAAAACTGTTTTTT
>TRBV7-3|TRBD2|TRBJ2-3|few
CASSLIAGASTDTQYF
TGTGCCAGCAGCTTAATAGCGGGAGCTAGCACAGATACGCAGTATTTT
>TRBV2|NA|TRBJ2-5|few
CASSEGPTQETQYF
TGTGCCAGCAGTGAGGGACCAACCCAAGAGACCCAGTACTTC
>TRBV2|NA|TRBJ2-7|few
CASSGVGGLHEQYF
TGTGCCAGCAGTGGAGTGGGTGGGCTGCACGAGCAGTACTTC
>TRBV11-2|NA|TRBJ2-5|NA
CASSISPLGQETQYF
TGTGCCAGCAGCATTAGCCCCTTAGGCCAAGAGACCCAGTACTTC
>TRBV10-3|NA|TRBJ2-4|NA
CAMVKPEPAKNIQYF
TGTGCCATGGTGAAGCCAGAGCCAGCCAAAAACATTCAGTACTTC
>TRBV20-1|TRBD2|TRBJ2-5|few
CSARAVGRPQETQYF
TGCAGTGCTAGAGCTGTCGGGAGGCCACAAGAGACCCAGTACTTC
>TRBV29-1|NA|TRBJ1-1|few
CSVGKDTEAFF
TGCAGCGTTGGCAAGGACACTGAAGCTTTCTTT
>TRBV5-1|NA|TRBJ1-2|NA
CASSLDGNRGYTF
TGCGCCAGCAGCTTGGACGGGAATAGGGGCTACACCTTC
>TRBV20-1|NA|TRBJ2-1|NA
CSAQTQQGTLYNEQFF
TGCAGTGCTCAAACACAACAGGGAACCCTCTACAATGAGCAGTTCTTC
>TRBV7-8|NA|TRBJ1-4|NA
CASSPDSSATNEKLFF
TGTGCCAGCAGCCCGGACAGTTCCGCAACTAATGAAAAACTGTTTTTT
>TRBV9|NA|TRBJ2-7|few
CASSVDRATGEQYF
TGTGCCAGCAGCGTAGACCGCGCGACGGGCGAGCAGTACTTC
>TRBV5-1|NA|TRBJ1-2|NA
CASSLGQGRGYGYTF
TGCGCCAGCAGCTTGGGCCAGGGAAGAGGCTATGGCTACACCTTC
>TRBV7-2|TRBD2|TRBJ2-7|NA
CASSSRPKRGETYEQYF
TGTGCCAGCAGCTCCCGACCGAAGCGGGGGGAAACCTACGAGCAGTACTTC
>TRBV4-2|NA|TRBJ1-6|NA
CASSQDPAVVNSPLHF
TGTGCCAGCAGCCAAGATCCTGCAGTCGTAAATTCACCCCTCCACTTT
>TRBV7-9|NA|TRBJ1-4|NA
CASRRQNEKLFF
TGTGCCAGCAGAAGGCAGAATGAAAAACTGTTTTTT
>TRBV9|TRBD1|TRBJ1-2|NA
CASSAHRVGQRNYGYTF
TGTGCCAGCAGCGCCCACCGAGTGGGACAGAGGAACTATGGCTACACCTTC
>TRBV7-9|NA|TRBJ1-1|NA
CASSGDRGTEAFF
TGTGCCAGCAGCGGAGATAGGGGGACTGAAGCTTTCTTT
>TRBV29-1|TRBD2|TRBJ2-1|NA
CSVESSGRGNEHFF
TGCAGCGTTGAATCTAGCGGGAGAGGTAATGAGCACTTCTTC
>TRBV20-1|TRBD1|TRBJ2-2|many
CSARDRGRTGELFF
TGCAGTGCTAGGGACAGGGGAAGGACCGGGGAGCTGTTTTTT
>TRBV4-3|NA|TRBJ2-7|few
CASSGGIPSYEQYF
TGCGCCAGCAGCGGGGGGATACCCTCCTACGAGCAGTACTTC
>TRBV20-1|TRBD2|TRBJ2-3|few
CSARLAVDNTDTQYF
TGCAGTGCTAGACTAGCGGTCGATAACACAGATACGCAGTATTTT
>TRBV12-3/TRBV12-4|NA|TRBJ2-7|NA
CASSLTDRSHEQYF
TGTGCCAGCAGTTTAACCGACAGGTCCCACGAGCAGTACTTC
>TRBV7-2|TRBD1|TRBJ2-5|few
CASSLTRQGAETQYF
TGTGCCAGCAGCTTAACACGACAGGGGGCCGAGACCCAGTACTTC
>TRBV20-1|NA|TRBJ2-4|few
CSARLTADKNIQYF
TGCAGTGCTAGACTTACCGCGGACAAAAACATTCAGTACTTC
>TRBV15|TRBD2|TRBJ2-7|NA
CATSRELAGEYEQYF
TGTGCCACCAGCAGAGAACTAGCGGGGGAATACGAGCAGTACTTC
>TRBV7-6|NA|TRBJ2-1|NA
CASSLKRVAGGEQFF
TGTGCCAGCAGCTTAAAACGGGTGGCCGGGGGTGAGCAGTTCTTC